The following is a TCR beta chain sequence with its context. The sample is drawn from a study of OX40 agonist ivuxolimab in advanced cancers. Trimming took 2 bases from V and 0 from J, leaving 20 bases between them. Germline V gene lookup returns CDR1 LNHNV and CDR2 YYDKDF (reference sequence). The CDR3 sequence is 19 residues long. The method was immunoSEQ multiplex PCR; TCRdb's version includes in-frame clones alone and lacks a portion of them. The sample includes 50,000 or so clones, approximately 88% of them seen just once. J is TRBJ1-5 and V is TRBV15; TRBD1 is a possible D gene (5 bases). This material consisted of CD4+ or CD8+ T cells sorted from blood, taken in a trial of the OX40 agonist ivuxolimab. The sequence was obtained from an adult with an advanced solid tumor such as melanoma, head and neck, liver or kidney cancer. The CDR3 reads CATSRKRVQEGYSNQPQHF. The CDR3 bases are TGTGCCACCAGCAGAAAAAGGGTACAGGAGGGATATAGCAATCAGCCCCAGCATTTT.